This entry concerns a single T cell receptor (beta chain). The target antigen is unknown. The CDR3 has 15 amino acids. With 3 bases clipped from V and 6 bases from J, the junction kept 9 bases outside the gene matches. The V gene's germline CDR1 is SGDLS and CDR2 YYNGEE. The data were taken from a study of beta chain features in type 1 diabetes. The study's findings and limits: Among type 1 diabetes patients, VDJ junctions had fewer insertions and more deletions.

Via the markers CD45RO/CCR7/CD25/CD127/CD95/CD27, stem cell-like memory, regulatory, central memory and naive CD4+ cells were sorted. Each sorted fraction was over 95% pure. Investigators reverse transcribed all isolated RNA, so they sequenced expressed TCRB transcripts. Naive, central memory and regulatory T cell samples averaged approximately 3.5 million immunoSEQ reads each. Generated by immunoSEQ multiplex PCR, the TCRdb table keeps only in-frame clones and is missing some. Among some 200,000 clones, about a tenth were seen once, and the ten largest hold less than 1.5%. This TCR was recovered from a man aged 18 to 30 in good health. The sequencing input was central memory CD4+ T cells from blood. The genes are TRBV9 and TRBJ2-4; 7 bases match TRBD2. CDR3 DNA: TGTGCCAGCAGCGGAACTAGCGCATCGGTAAACATTCAGTACTTC. It encodes CASSGTSASVNIQYF.